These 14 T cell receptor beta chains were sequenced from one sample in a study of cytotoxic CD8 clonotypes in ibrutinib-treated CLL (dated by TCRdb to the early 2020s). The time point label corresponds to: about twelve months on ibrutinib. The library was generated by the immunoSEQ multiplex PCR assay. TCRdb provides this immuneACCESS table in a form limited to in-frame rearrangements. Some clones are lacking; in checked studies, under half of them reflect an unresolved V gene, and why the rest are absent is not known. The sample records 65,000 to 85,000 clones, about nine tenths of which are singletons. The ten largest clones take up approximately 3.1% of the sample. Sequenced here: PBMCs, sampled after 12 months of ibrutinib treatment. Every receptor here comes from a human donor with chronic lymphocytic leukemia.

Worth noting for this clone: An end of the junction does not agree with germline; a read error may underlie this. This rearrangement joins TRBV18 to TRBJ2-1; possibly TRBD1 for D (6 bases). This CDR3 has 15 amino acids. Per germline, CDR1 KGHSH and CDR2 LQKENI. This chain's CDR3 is CASSPLLDSFNGQFF. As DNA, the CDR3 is TGTGCCAGCTCACCACTTTTGGACAGCTTCAATGGGCAGTTCTTC. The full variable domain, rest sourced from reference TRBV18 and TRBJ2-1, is NAGVMQNPRHLVRRRGQEARLRCSPMKGHSHVYWYRQLPEEGLKFMVYLQKENIIDESGMPKERFSAEFPKEGPSILRIQQVVRGDSAAYFCASSPLLDSFNGQFFGPGTRLTVL.

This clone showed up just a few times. The CDR3: CASSQDGQGLNGYTF. The CDR3 coding sequence is TGTGCCAGCAGCCAAGATGGCCAGGGCTTAAATGGCTACACCTTC. The chain joins TRBV4-2 to TRBJ1-2, with D possibly matching TRBD1 (5 bases). The CDR3 consists of 15 residues. Germline V lookup: CDR1 LGHNA, CDR2 YNFKEQ. The V end lost 0 bases, the J end lost 6 bases, and 14 bases lay between the germline ends.

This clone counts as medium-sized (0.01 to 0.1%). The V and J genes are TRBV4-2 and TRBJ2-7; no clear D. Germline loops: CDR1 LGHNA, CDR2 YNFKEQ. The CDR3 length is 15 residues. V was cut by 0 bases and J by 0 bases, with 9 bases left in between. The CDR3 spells CASSQELGSSYEQYF. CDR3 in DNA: TGTGCCAGCAGCCAAGAATTAGGGTCCTCCTACGAGCAGTACTTC.

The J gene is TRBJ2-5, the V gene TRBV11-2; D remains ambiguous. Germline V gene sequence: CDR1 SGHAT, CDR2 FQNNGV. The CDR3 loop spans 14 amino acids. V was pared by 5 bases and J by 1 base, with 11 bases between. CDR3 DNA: TGTGCCAGCAGCAAACACGCGTTCCAAGAGACCCAGTACTTC. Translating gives CASSKHAFQETQYF.

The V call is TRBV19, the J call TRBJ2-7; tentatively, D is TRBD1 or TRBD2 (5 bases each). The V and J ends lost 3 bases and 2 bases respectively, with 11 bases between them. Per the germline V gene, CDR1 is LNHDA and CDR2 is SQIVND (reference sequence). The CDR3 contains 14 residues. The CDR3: CASSISQGPYEQYF. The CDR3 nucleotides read TGTGCCAGTAGTATTAGCCAGGGACCCTACGAGCAGTACTTC.

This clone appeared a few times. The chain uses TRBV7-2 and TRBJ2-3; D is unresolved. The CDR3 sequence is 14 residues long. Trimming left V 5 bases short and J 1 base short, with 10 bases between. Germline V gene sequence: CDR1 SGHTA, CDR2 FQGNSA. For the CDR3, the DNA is TGTGCCAGCAGCCCCGCACCTCGCACAGATACGCAGTATTTT. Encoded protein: CASSPAPRTDTQYF.

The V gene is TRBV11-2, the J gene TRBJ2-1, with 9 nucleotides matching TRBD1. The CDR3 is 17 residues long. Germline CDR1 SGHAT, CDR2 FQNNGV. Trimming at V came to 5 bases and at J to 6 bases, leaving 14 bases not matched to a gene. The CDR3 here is CASSPQAGQGLFNEQFF. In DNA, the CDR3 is TGTGCCAGCAGCCCCCAAGCCGGACAGGGGTTATTCAATGAGCAGTTCTTC.

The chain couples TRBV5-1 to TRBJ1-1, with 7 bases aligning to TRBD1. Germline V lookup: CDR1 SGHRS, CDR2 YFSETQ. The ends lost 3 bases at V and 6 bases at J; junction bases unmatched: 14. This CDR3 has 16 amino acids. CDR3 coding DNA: TGCGCCAGCAGCTCAAACGGGGGACAGCTTTCGGCTGAAGCTTTCTTT. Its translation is CASSSNGGQLSAEAFF. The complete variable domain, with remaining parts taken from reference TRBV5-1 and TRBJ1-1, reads KAGVTQTPRYLIKTRGQQVTLSCSPISGHRSVSWYQQTPGQGLQFLFEYFSETQRNKGNFPGRFSGRQFSNSRSEMNVSTLELGDSALYLCASSSNGGQLSAEAFFGQGTRLTVV.

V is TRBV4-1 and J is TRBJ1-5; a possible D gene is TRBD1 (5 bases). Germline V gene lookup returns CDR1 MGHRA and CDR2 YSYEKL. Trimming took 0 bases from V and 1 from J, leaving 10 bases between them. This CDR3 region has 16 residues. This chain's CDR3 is CASSQENRSSNQPQHF. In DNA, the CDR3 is TGCGCCAGCAGCCAAGAAAACAGGTCAAGCAATCAGCCCCAGCATTTT.

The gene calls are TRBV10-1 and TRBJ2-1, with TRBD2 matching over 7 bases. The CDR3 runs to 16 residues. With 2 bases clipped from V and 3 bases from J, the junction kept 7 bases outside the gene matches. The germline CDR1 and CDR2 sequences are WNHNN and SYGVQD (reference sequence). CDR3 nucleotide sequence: TGCGCCAGCAGTGAGGGGAGCGGGGTTGACTACAATGAGCAGTTCTTC. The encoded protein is CASSEGSGVDYNEQFF.

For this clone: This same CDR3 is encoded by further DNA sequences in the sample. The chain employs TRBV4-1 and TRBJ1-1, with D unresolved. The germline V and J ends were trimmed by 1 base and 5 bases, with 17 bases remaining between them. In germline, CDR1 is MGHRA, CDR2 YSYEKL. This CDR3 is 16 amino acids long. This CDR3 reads CASSQAGQSKVTEAFF. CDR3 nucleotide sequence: TGCGCCAGCAGCCAAGCAGGTCAGAGCAAGGTTACTGAAGCTTTCTTT.

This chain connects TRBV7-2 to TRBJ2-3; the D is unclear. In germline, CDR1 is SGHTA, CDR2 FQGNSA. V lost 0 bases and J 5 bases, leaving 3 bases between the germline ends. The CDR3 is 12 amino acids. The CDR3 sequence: CASSLALDTQYF. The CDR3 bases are TGTGCCAGCAGCTTAGCGTTAGATACGCAGTATTTT.

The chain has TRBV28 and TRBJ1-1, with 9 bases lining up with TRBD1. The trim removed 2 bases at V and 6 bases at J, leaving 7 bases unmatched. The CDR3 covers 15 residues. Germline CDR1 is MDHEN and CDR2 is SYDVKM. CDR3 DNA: TGTGCCAGCAGTTTAGGGACAGGGTTTCGCGCTGAAGCTTTCTTT. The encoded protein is CASSLGTGFRAEAFF.

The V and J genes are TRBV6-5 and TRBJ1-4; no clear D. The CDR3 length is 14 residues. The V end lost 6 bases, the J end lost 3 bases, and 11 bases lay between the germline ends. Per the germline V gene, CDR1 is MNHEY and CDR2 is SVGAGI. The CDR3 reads CASSPGRSNEKLFF. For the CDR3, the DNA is TGTGCCAGCAGCCCCGGAAGATCTAATGAAAAACTGTTTTTT.